This T cell receptor beta chain stems from a study of blood T cell repertoires in COVID-19. About the research overall: Sources were T cells, B-cell-depleted T cells, or PBMCs; the material itself was cDNA or gDNA.

With 1 base removed from V and 7 bases from J, the gap between germline ends came to 11 bases. In germline, CDR1 is SGHTA, CDR2 FQGNSA. This CDR3 has 13 residues. Participants were aged about 18 to 89 years, lived in around 22 US areas, and enrolled virtually. Authors' methods: For nucleated cells, counts were estimated from reference gene primer amplification. Assay used: immunoSEQ multiplex PCR; TCRdb lists only in-frame clones, some missing. For V, J and clone size, that table is used; D and trimming come from the DNA. This sample has 300,000 to 400,000 clones, with 70% to 90% found just once. The TCR sequence derives from a woman in her thirties or forties with acute COVID-19. The sequenced sample was PBMCs or T cells enriched from blood (not recorded which). The V call is TRBV7-2, the J call TRBJ2-7, with D maybe TRBD1 (5 bases). The CDR3 sequence: CASSLVSGWEQYF. CDR3 nucleotide sequence: TGTGCCAGCAGCTTAGTTTCAGGGTGGGAGCAGTACTTC.